The present entry profiles one T cell receptor beta chain with its context. This record belongs to a study of cytomegalovirus exposure and HLA in healthy donors. The CDR3 is made up of 16 amino acids. Germline V gives CDR1 MNHEY, CDR2 SVGAGI. PCR was performed using 60 Vbeta and 13 Jbeta primers. Here immunoSEQ multiplex PCR was the method, and the copy in TCRdb shows in-frame clones only, minus some. The data hold 200,000 to 250,000 clones, with more than 65% observed a single time. This chain connects TRBV6-5 to TRBJ2-7; 8 bases are shared with TRBD2. The DNA end is a closer match to TRBJ2-1, so the J assignment may be wrong. The specimen sequenced was PBMCs. The clonotype originates from a young man in good health and CMV-seronegative. This CDR3 reads CASSYVLAGSYNEQFF. DNA of the CDR3: TGTGCCAGCAGTTATGTCCTAGCGGGCTCCTACAATGAGCAGTTCTTC.